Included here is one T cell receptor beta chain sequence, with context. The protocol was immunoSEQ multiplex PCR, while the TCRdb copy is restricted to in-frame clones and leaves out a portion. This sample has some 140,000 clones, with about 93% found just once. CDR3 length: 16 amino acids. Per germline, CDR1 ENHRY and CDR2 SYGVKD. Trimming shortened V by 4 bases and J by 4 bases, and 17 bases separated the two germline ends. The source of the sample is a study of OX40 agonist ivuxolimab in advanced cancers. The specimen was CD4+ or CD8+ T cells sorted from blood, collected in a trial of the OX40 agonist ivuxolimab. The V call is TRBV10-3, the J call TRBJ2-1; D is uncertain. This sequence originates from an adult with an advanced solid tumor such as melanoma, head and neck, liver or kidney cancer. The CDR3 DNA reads TGTGCCATCAGTGGCCCCAAGGAGCCATTGTACAATGAGCAGTTCTTC. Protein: CAISGPKEPLYNEQFF.